The 10 T cell receptor beta chains in this list originate from one sample, sequenced in a study of response to subunit inactivated influenza vaccine. TCRdb redid the calling of the RT-PCR reads with MiXCR, one entry per CDR3 protein. There are around 570,000 distinct CDR3 sequences in the sample; under 9% occur only once, and 10% to 15% lies in the top ten. The material was PBMCs from blood, obtained less than 30 months after vaccination. These receptor sequences come from a man in his fifties or sixties who received an inactivated influenza vaccine.

The sample holds many counts of this clonotype. V gene TRBV5-1 combines with J gene TRBJ2-2; 10 bases line up with TRBD1. V shed 4 bases, J shed 3 bases, and the junction held 3 bases outside the gene matches. Germline lookup yields CDR1 SGHRS and CDR2 YFSETQ. The CDR3 runs to 15 residues. The DNA for the CDR3 is TGCGCCAGCAGCCGACAGGGGGCGGACACCGGGGAGCTGTTTTTT. The encoded protein is CASSRQGADTGELFF.

This clonotype appeared a few times. The V and J genes are TRBV5-8 and TRBJ2-5; TRBD2 agrees at 13 bases. The germline CDR1 and CDR2 sequences are SGHTS and YDEGEE. Losses at the gene ends were 4 bases for V and 4 bases for J; bases not matched to a gene: 7. CDR3 length: 16 residues. This chain's CDR3 is CASSPGLAGAPETQYF. The CDR3 nucleotides are TGTGCCAGCAGCCCCGGACTAGCGGGAGCTCCAGAGACCCAGTACTTC. The full variable domain, completed using reference TRBV5-8 and TRBJ2-5, is EAGVTQSPTHLIKTRGQQATLRCSPISGHTSVYWYQQALGLGLQFLLWYDEGEERNRGNFPPRFSGRQFPNYSSELNVNALELEDSALYLCASSPGLAGAPETQYFGPGTRLLVL.

The rearrangement links TRBV5-4 to TRBJ2-7; 7 bases agree with TRBD2. J gave up 7 bases and V 1 base, and 11 bases lay outside the gene matches. The length of the CDR3 is 15 residues. The V gene's germline CDR1 is SGHNT and CDR2 YYREEE (reference sequence). The CDR3: CASSLKTGGLSEQYF. CDR3 sequence (DNA): TGTGCCAGCAGCTTGAAGACGGGGGGTCTTTCAGAGCAGTACTTC.

The J gene is TRBJ2-5, the V gene TRBV7-9; no reliable D call. The V end lost 3 bases, the J end lost 4 bases, and 6 bases lay between the germline ends. Germline-derived CDR1 and CDR2 are SEHNR and FQNEAQ (reference sequence). There are 12 residues in the CDR3. Here the CDR3 reads CASSFPIETQYF. DNA of the CDR3: TGTGCCAGCAGCTTCCCCATAGAGACCCAGTACTTC.

This clonotype came up a few times. This rearrangement joins TRBV7-2 to TRBJ2-2; D possibly matches TRBD1 or TRBD2 (7 bases each). CDR3 size: 13 residues. The ends were cut back, 5 bases at V and 7 bases at J, with 11 bases in the middle. CDR1 is SGHTA, CDR2 FQGNSA, per germline. The CDR3 protein is CASSPRGGGELFF. In DNA form, the CDR3 reads TGTGCCAGCAGCCCCAGGGGGGGCGGGGAGCTGTTTTTT. The complete variable domain, with remaining parts taken from reference TRBV7-2 and TRBJ2-2, reads GAGVSQSPSNKVTEKGKDVELRCDPISGHTALYWYRQSLGQGLEFLIYFQGNSAPDKSGLPSDRFSAERTGGSVSTLTIQRTQQEDSAVYLCASSPRGGGELFFGEGSRLTVL.

This clonotype was seen more than once but under ten times. The rearrangement uses TRBV3-1 and TRBJ1-5; no definite D call. In germline, CDR1 is LGHDT, CDR2 YNNKEL (reference sequence). This CDR3 has 12 amino acids. V lost 2 bases to trimming and J lost 4 bases, with 3 bases between them. The CDR3 sequence: CASSQQNQPQHF. As DNA, the CDR3 is TGTGCCAGCAGCCAACAAAATCAGCCCCAGCATTTT.

The sample holds a few counts of this clonotype. The CDR3 is CASSPGQGGSGETQYF. CDR3 DNA sequence: TGTGCCAGCAGCCCGGGACAGGGGGGCTCCGGAGAGACCCAGTACTTC. The chain is built from TRBV4-2 and TRBJ2-5, with TRBD1 identical over 11 bases. V dropped 4 bases and J dropped 4; count of bases not matched to a gene: 8. The CDR3 spans 16 residues. The germline V gene encodes CDR1 LGHNA and CDR2 YNFKEQ.

This clonotype was counted between two and nine times. The J gene is TRBJ2-5, the V gene TRBV7-8; 12 bases fit TRBD2. The CDR3 runs to 16 residues. V lost 1 base, J lost 5 bases, and 5 bases stayed unmatched. CDR1 SGHVS and CDR2 FQNEAQ come from the germline V gene. The CDR3 loop reads CASSLESSGRAETQYF. CDR3 bases: TGTGCCAGCAGCTTAGAGTCTAGCGGGAGGGCGGAGACCCAGTACTTC.

The V and J genes are TRBV10-3 and TRBJ1-5, with D hard to call. Trimming took off 3 bases at V and 11 bases at J, with 17 bases between the two ends. Germline CDR1 and CDR2: ENHRY and SYGVKD. This CDR3 comprises 14 residues. This chain's CDR3 is CAISEALQPEAQHF. The CDR3 bases are TGTGCCATCAGTGAAGCCCTACAGCCCGAAGCCCAGCATTTT.

Ten or more counts support this clonotype. The chain carries TRBV3-1 and TRBJ1-2; tentatively, D is TRBD1 (5 bases). The CDR3 sequence is 16 residues long. V was pared by 1 base and J by 4 bases, with 16 bases between. The germline V gene encodes CDR1 LGHDT and CDR2 YNNKEL (reference sequence). CDR3 sequence: CASSQAATGLFYGYTF. CDR3 coding DNA: TGTGCCAGCAGCCAAGCGGCAACAGGCTTGTTCTATGGCTACACCTTC.